This T cell receptor (beta chain) was retrieved from a study of technical replicates of blood from a handful of donors. This table comes from immunoSEQ multiplex PCR, and its TCRdb copy is limited to in-frame clones, with some not included. This sample has approximately 80,000 clones, with roughly 98% found just once. With V trimmed by 4 bases and J by 0 bases, 8 bases remained unmatched. The germline gives CDR1 SGHRS, CDR2 YFSETQ. This CDR3 comprises 18 residues. This sequence joins TRBV5-1 and TRBJ2-4, with 12 bases lining up with TRBD2. The sequencing input was T cells isolated from PBMCs. This receptor was obtained from a human donor in good health. CDR3 sequence: CASSTMGTSGLAKNIQYF. CDR3 nucleotide sequence: TGCGCCAGCAGCACCATGGGGACTAGCGGGCTAGCCAAAAACATTCAGTACTTC.